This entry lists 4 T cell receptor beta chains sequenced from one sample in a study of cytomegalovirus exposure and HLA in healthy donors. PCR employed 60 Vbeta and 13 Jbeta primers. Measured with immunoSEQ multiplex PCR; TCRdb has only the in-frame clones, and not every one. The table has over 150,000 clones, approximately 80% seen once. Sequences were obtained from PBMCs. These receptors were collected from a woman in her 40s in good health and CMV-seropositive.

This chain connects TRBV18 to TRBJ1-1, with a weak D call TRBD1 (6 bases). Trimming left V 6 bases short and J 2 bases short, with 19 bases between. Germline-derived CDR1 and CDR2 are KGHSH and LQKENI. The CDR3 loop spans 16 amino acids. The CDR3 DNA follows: TGTGCCAGCTCTCAGCGACAGGATCGGCGAAACACTGAAGCTTTCTTT. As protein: CASSQRQDRRNTEAFF.

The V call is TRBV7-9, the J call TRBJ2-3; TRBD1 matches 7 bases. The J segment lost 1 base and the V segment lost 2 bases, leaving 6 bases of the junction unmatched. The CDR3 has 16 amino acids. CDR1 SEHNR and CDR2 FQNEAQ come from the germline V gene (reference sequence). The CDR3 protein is CASSLSSGTGTDTQYF. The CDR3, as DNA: TGTGCCAGCAGCTTAAGCTCCGGGACAGGCACAGATACGCAGTATTTT.

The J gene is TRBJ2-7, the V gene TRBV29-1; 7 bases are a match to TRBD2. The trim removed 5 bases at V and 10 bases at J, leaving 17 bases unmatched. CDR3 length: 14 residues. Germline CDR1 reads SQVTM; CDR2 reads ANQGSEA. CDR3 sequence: CSVSQGLSGLLQYF. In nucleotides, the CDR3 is TGCAGCGTTTCCCAAGGGCTTAGCGGGCTCCTACAGTACTTC.

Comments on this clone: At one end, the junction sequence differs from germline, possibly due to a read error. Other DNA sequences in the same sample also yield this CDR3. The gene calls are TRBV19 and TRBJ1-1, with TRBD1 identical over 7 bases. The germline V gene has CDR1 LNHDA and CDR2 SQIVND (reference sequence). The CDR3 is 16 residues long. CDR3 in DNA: TGTGCTAGTAGTATAGAGCAGGGGGAGATGAACACTGAAGCTTTCTTT. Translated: CASSIEQGEMNTEAFF.